Listed here are 2 T cell receptor beta chains from one sample, sequenced in a study of cytomegalovirus exposure and HLA in healthy donors. 60 Vbeta and 13 Jbeta primers were used in PCR. Sequencing used immunoSEQ multiplex PCR; TCRdb keeps in-frame clones, though not all of them. This sample has under 100,000 clones, with 63% found just once. The sequenced material came from PBMCs. The receptors were sampled from a woman aged 40 to 49 in good health and CMV-seropositive.

V gene TRBV13 combines with J gene TRBJ2-2, with 8 nucleotides matching TRBD2. Looked up from germline, CDR1 is PRHDT and CDR2 is FYEKMQ (reference sequence). V lost 1 base and J lost 2; bases outside the gene matches: 15. The CDR3 has 20 residues. The CDR3 nucleotides are TGTGCCAGCAGCTTAGTTGTTCCGAGCGGGGGCTCATTTAACACCGGGGAGCTGTTTTTT. It translates to CASSLVVPSGGSFNTGELFF. The full variable domain, its missing parts supplied by reference TRBV13 and TRBJ2-2, is AAGVIQSPRHLIKEKRETATLKCYPIPRHDTVYWYQQGPGQDPQFLISFYEKMQSDKGSIPDRFSAQQFSDYHSELNMSSLELGDSALYFCASSLVVPSGGSFNTGELFFGEGSRLTVL.

The J gene is TRBJ2-5, the V gene TRBV28; D not resolved. Germline V lookup: CDR1 MDHEN, CDR2 SYDVKM. The germline V and J ends were trimmed by 6 bases and 3 bases, with 8 bases remaining between them. The CDR3 totals 12 residues. The DNA of the CDR3 is TGTGCCAGCAGCAAGACTGAAGAGACCCAGTACTTC. This sequence encodes CASSKTEETQYF.